Given below is one T cell receptor beta chain in context. What it recognizes is unknown. The sample belongs to a study of vaccination effects on CD4 cells after COVID-19. Under the ViraFEST assay, PBMC were stimulated with viral peptide pools so that antigen-specific CD4+ T cells expanded. Sequencing was performed afterwards. Culture lasted around eleven days before CD4+ T cell isolation. According to the study, vaccine recipients showed no prior SARS-CoV-2 infection and negative nucleocapsid antibodies. Every well got a few million PBMC, which were grown with 10 IU/ml IL-2 and 10 ug/ml peptides. The assay was immunoSEQ multiplex PCR, and TCRdb's table has in-frame clones only and misses some. The repertoire holds about 65,000 clones, with about 72% as singletons. Trimming took 0 bases from V and 7 from J; bases not matched to a gene: 1. The CDR3 sequence is 14 residues long. Germline-derived CDR1 and CDR2 are SGHDT and YYEEEE.

V usage is TRBV5-6 and J usage is TRBJ1-5; 10 bases fit TRBD1. Material: CD4+ T cells from PBMCs cultured with HCoV-NL63 spike peptides, obtained before COVID-19 vaccination. This sequence was found in a human donor who received a COVID-19 vaccine. DNA for the CDR3: TGTGCCAGCAGCTTGGTGGACAGGGGGCAGCCCCAGCATTTT. Its translation is CASSLVDRGQPQHF.